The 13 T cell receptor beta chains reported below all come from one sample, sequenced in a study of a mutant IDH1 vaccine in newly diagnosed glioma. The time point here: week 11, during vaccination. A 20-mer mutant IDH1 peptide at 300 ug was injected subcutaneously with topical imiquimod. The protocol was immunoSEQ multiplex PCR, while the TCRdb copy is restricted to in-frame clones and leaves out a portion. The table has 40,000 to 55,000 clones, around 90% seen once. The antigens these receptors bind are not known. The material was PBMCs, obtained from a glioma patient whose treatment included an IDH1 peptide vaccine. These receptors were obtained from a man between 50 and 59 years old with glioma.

The CDR3 DNA follows: TGTGCCAGCAACCTCCGGGGGCACAACACAGATACGCAGTATTTT. Translating gives CASNLRGHNTDTQYF. This chain joins TRBV6-6 and TRBJ2-3; D assignment may be TRBD1 or TRBD2 (6 bases each). The germline V and J ends were trimmed by 7 bases and 2 bases, with 16 bases remaining between them. The V gene's germline CDR1 is MNHNY and CDR2 SVGAGI (reference sequence). The CDR3 length is 15 residues.

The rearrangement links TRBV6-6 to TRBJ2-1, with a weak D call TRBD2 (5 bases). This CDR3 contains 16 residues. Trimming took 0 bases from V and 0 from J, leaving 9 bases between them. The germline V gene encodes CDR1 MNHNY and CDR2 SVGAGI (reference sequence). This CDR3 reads CASSYSVARSYNEQFF. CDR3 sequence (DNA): TGTGCCAGCAGTTACTCTGTAGCGCGCTCCTACAATGAGCAGTTCTTC.

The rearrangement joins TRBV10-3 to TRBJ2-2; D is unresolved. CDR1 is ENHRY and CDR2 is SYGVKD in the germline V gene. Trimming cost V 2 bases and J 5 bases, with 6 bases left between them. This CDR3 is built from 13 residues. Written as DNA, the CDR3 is TGTGCCATCAGTGAGGGGTTGACCGGGGAGCTGTTTTTT. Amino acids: CAISEGLTGELFF.

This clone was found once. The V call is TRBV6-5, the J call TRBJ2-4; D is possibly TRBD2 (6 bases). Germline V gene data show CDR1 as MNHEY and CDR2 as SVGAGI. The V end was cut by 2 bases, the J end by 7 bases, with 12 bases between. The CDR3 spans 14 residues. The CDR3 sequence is CASSYEEGGNIQYF. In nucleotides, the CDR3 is TGTGCCAGCAGTTACGAGGAGGGTGGGAACATTCAGTACTTC.

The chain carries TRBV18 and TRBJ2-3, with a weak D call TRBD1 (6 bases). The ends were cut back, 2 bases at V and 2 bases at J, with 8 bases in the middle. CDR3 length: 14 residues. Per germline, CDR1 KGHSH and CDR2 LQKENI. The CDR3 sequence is CASSPGGPTDTQYF. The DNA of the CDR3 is TGTGCCAGCTCACCAGGGGGCCCCACAGATACGCAGTATTTT.

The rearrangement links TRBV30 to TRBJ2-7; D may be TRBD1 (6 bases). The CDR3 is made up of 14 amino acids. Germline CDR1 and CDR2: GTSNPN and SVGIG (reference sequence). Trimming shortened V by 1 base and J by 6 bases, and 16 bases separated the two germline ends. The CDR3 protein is CAWSAWDILGEQYF. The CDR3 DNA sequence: TGTGCCTGGAGTGCCTGGGACATCCTGGGCGAGCAGTACTTC.

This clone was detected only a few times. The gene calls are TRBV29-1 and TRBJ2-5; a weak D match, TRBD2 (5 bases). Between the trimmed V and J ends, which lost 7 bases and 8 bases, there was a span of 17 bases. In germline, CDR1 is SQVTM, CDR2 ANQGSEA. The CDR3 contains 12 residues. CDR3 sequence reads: CSASERAATQYF. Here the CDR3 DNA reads TGCAGCGCCTCAGAGAGGGCAGCTACCCAGTACTTC.

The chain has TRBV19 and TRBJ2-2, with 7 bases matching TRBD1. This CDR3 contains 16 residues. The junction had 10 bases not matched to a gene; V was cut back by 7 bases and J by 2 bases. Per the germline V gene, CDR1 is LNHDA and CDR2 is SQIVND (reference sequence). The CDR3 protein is CASTRPGTVNTGELFF. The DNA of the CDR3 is TGTGCCAGTACCAGACCCGGGACAGTAAACACCGGGGAGCTGTTTTTT.

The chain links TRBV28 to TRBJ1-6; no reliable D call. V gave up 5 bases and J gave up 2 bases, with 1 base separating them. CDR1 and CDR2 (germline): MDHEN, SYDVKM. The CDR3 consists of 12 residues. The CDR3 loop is CASSAYNSPLHF. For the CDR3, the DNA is TGTGCCAGCAGTGCCTATAATTCACCCCTCCACTTT.

CDR3 sequence (DNA): TGTGCCAGCAGCTTGGGACTAGCGGAGCTAGGAGGGGCCAACGTCCTGACTTTC. The encoded protein is CASSLGLAELGGANVLTF. The chain carries TRBV7-9 and TRBJ2-6, with 11 bases identical to TRBD2. Germline-derived CDR1 and CDR2 are SEHNR and FQNEAQ (reference sequence). The CDR3 is 18 amino acids. The junction had 8 bases not matched to a gene; V was cut back by 3 bases and J by 4 bases.

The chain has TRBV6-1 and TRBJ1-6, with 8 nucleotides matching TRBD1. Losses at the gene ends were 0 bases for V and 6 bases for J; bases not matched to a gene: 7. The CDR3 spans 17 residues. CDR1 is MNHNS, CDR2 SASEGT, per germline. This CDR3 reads CASSEALTGASNSPLHF. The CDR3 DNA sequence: TGTGCCAGCAGTGAAGCACTGACAGGGGCCTCTAATTCACCCCTCCACTTT.

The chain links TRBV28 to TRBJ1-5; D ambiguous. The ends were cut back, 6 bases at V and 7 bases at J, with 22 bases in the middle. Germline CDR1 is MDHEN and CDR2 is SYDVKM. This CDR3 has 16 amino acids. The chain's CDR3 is CASSRSRDKREQPQHF. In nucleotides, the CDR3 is TGTGCCAGCAGCAGATCTAGAGACAAGAGGGAACAGCCCCAGCATTTT. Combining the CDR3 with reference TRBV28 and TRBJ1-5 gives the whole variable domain DVKVTQSSRYLVKRTGEKVFLECVQDMDHENMFWYRQDPGLGLRLIYFSYDVKMKEKGDIPEGYSVSREKKERFSLILESASTNQTSMYLCASSRSRDKREQPQHFGDGTRLSIL.

CDR3 in amino acids: CASSLSDQKNQPQHF. The CDR3 coding sequence is TGTGCCAGCAGCCTATCGGACCAGAAAAATCAGCCCCAGCATTTT. The chain has TRBV7-2 and TRBJ1-5; the D is unclear. This CDR3 contains 15 residues. Between the trimmed V and J ends, which lost 5 bases and 4 bases, there was a span of 15 bases. Germline loops: CDR1 SGHTA, CDR2 FQGNSA.